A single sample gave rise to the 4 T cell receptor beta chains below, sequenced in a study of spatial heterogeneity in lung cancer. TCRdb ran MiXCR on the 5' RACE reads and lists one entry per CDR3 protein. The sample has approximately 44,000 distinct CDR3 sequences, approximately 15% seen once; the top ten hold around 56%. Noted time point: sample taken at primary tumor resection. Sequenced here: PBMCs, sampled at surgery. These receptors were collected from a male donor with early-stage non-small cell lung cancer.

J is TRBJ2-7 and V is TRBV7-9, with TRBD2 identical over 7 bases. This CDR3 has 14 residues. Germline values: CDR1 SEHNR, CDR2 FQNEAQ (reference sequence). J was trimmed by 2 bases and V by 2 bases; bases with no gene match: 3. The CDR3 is CASSLWGRAYEQYF. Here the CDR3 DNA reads TGTGCCAGCAGCTTATGGGGGAGGGCCTACGAGCAGTACTTC.

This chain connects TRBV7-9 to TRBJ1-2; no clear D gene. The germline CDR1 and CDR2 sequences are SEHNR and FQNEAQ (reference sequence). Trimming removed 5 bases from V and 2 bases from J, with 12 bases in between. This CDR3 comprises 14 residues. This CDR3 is CASSRVSLNYGYTF. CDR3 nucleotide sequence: TGTGCCAGCAGCCGGGTCAGCCTAAACTATGGCTACACCTTC.

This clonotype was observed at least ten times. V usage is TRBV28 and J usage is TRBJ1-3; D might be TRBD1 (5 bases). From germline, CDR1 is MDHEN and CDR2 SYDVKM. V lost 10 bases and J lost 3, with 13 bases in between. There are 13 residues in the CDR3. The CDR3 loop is CAIIGTNGNTIYF. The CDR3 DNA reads TGTGCCATCATCGGGACTAATGGAAACACCATATATTTT.

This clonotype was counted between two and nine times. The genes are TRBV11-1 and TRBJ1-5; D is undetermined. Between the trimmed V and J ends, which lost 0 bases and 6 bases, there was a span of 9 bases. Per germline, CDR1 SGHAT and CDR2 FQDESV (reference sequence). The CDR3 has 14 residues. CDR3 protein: CASSLAPDGQPQHF. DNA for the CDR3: TGTGCCAGCAGCTTAGCTCCGGACGGTCAGCCCCAGCATTTT.